This T cell receptor beta chain was sequenced in a study of blood T cell repertoires in COVID-19. Study details: Some COVID-19 samples were acute and others convalescent; all came from the United States, Italy and Spain. PBMCs, B-cell-depleted T cells, or T cells provided the cDNA or gDNA that made up the material.

Profiling relied on immunoSEQ multiplex PCR, and the TCRdb table lists in-frame clones only, not all of them. Of a few hundred thousand clones in the sample, approximately 88% were seen once. Germline V gene lookup returns CDR1 WSHSY and CDR2 SAAADI. The CDR3 runs 17 residues. Unmatched junction bases numbered 11, after V lost 4 bases and J lost 5 bases. Participant age was 18 to 89 years, and participants resided in 24 US areas. The source is a man between 18 and 29 years old with acute COVID-19. The sample taken for sequencing was PBMCs or T cells enriched from blood (not recorded which). This chain links TRBV10-2 with TRBJ2-4; 10 bases fit TRBD1. CDR3 amino acids: CASSVEIFGTGENIQYF. The CDR3 DNA sequence: TGCGCCAGCAGTGTCGAGATCTTTGGGACAGGGGAAAACATTCAGTACTTC.